The rows below give T cell receptor beta chains drawn from one sample of a study of control samples from healthy donors and cancer patients. Using immunoSEQ multiplex PCR, the repertoire was profiled, and TCRdb retains in-frame clones only, with some absent. The sample lists roughly 100,000 clones, approximately 90% seen once, with about a fifth in the top ten. Sequencing was carried out using PBMCs. The source is a man aged 55 to 70 with lung cancer. CDR3s include the opening cysteine and the closing phenylalanine or tryptophan.

TRBV5-1 CASSLSPEETQYF
TRBV6-1 CASSERGFYGYTF
TRBV7-2 CASTGWGGESNQPQHF
TRBV7-3 CASSLNPSTDTQYF
TRBV5-1 CASSLEGQLNQPQHF
TRBV6-5 CASSFKPGGREAFF
TRBV3-1/TRBV3-2 CASSQIGTYGYTF
TRBV6-1 CASSEGQGSSYEQYF
TRBV6-4 CASSDSPGQVYGYTF
TRBV27 CASSRTLRETQYF
TRBV18 CASSKAVSNTEAFF
TRBV27 CASSSLAGATYEQYF
TRBV6-5 CASSYDRTQPQHF
TRBV18 CASSPQGVPYEQYF
TRBV19 CASKLQGVRAEAFF
TRBV9 CASSVRPGQGFQETQYF
TRBV10-3 CAISAGQNYEQYF
TRBV18 CASKSINLGPGNTIYF
TRBV6-5 CATLGSKETQYF
TRBV7-6 CASSMGYSTDTQYF
TRBV29-1 CSVTGTGYQETQYF
TRBV2 CASSWDRASNQPQHF
TRBV19 CASSTRPQETQYF
TRBV19 CASSISQGPNTGELFF
TRBV7-2 CASRPTWNYGYTF
TRBV6-4 CASSNYWNSGGADEQFF
TRBV14 CASSQPGGYGYTF
TRBV5-1 CASSLEARSSFGEAFF
TRBV11-2 CASSGWPLRNTGELFF
TRBV5-1 CASSLAKGTGYYEQYF
TRBV25-1 CASRGLGPYTEAFF
TRBV7-3 CASSLTGRFGNTIYF
TRBV29-1 CSVVAGTNSYEQYF
TRBV18 CASSTGQGNYGYTF
TRBV6-5 CASSYSNREPEKLFF
TRBV12-5 CASGLEHQRNEKLFF
TRBV7-2 CASSFTAQETQYF
TRBV9 CASSALGSDSPLHF
TRBV6-5 CASSTAYSGNTIYF
TRBV6-6 CASSLLEGYEQYF
TRBV10-3 CAASNREVSPNEQFF
TRBV16 CASSQSRTGHYGYTF
TRBV5-6 CASSLYPGGGGNTIYF
TRBV7-6 CASSLEGGEADSPLHF
TRBV7-9 CASSYRDQPQHF